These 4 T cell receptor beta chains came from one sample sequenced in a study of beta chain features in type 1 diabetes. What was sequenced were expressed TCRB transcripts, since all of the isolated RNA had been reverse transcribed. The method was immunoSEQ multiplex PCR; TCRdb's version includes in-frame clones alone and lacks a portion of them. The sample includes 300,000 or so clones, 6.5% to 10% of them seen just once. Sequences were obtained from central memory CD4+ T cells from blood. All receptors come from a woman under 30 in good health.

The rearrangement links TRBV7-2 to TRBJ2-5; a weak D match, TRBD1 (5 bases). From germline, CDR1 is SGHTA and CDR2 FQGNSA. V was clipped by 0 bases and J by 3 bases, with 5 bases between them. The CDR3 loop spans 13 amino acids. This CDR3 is CASSLAQEETQYF. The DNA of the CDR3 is TGTGCCAGCAGCTTAGCACAGGAAGAGACCCAGTACTTC. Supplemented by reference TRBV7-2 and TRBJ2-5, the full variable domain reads GAGVSQSPSNKVTEKGKDVELRCDPISGHTALYWYRQSLGQGLEFLIYFQGNSAPDKSGLPSDRFSAERTGGSVSTLTIQRTQQEDSAVYLCASSLAQEETQYFGPGTRLLVL.

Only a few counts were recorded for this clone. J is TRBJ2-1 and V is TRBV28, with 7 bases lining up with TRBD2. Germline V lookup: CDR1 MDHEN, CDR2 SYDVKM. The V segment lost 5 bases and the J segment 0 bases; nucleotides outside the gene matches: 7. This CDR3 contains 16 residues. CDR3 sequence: CASSTVLADSYNEQFF. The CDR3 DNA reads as TGTGCCAGCAGTACTGTTCTAGCGGACTCCTACAATGAGCAGTTCTTC.

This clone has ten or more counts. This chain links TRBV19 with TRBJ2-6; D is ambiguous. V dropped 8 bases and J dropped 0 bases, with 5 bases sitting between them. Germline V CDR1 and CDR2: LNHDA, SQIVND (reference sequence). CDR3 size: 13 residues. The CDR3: CASFFSGANVLTF. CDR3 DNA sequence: TGTGCCAGTTTTTTCTCTGGGGCCAACGTCCTGACTTTC.

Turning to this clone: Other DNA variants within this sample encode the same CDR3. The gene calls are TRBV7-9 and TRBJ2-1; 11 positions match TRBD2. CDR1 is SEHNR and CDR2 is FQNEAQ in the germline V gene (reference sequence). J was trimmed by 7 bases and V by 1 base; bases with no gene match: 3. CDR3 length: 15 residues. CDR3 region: CASSLGLAGGNEQFF. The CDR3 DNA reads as TGTGCCAGCAGCTTAGGTCTAGCGGGGGGTAATGAGCAGTTCTTC.